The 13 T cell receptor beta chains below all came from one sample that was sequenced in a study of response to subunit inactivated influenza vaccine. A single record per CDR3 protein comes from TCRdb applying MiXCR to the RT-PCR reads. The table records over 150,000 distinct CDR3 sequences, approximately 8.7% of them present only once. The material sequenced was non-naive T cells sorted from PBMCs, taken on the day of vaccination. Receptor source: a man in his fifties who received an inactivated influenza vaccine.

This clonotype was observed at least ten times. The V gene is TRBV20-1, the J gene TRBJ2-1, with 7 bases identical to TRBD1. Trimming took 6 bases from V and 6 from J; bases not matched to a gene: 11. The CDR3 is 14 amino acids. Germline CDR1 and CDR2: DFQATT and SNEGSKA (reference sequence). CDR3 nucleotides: TGCAGTGCCCCGAGACAGGGCTCTCGCAATGAGCAGTTCTTC. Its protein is CSAPRQGSRNEQFF.

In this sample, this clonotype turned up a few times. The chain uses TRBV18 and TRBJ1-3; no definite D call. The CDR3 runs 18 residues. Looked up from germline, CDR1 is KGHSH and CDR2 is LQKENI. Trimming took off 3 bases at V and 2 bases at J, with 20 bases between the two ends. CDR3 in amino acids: CASSPLPARSSTGNTIYF. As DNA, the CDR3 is TGTGCCAGCTCACCCCTTCCTGCCCGGAGCTCAACTGGAAACACCATATATTTT.

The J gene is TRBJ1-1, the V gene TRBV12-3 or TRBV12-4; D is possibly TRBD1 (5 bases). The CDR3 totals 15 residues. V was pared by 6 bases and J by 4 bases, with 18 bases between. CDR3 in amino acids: CASSPGTYRGTEAFF. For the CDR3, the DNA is TGTGCCAGCAGCCCTGGGACTTATCGGGGCACTGAAGCTTTCTTT.

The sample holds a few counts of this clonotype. CDR3 nucleotides: TGCAGTGCTAGAGGACTAGCCGTAGCCAAAAACATTCAGTACTTC. Its translation: CSARGLAVAKNIQYF. The V and J genes are TRBV20-1 and TRBJ2-4; 7 bases are a match to TRBD2. In germline, CDR1 is DFQATT, CDR2 SNEGSKA (reference sequence). V lost 1 base to trimming and J lost 0 bases; unmatched junction nucleotides: 3. The CDR3 contains 15 residues.

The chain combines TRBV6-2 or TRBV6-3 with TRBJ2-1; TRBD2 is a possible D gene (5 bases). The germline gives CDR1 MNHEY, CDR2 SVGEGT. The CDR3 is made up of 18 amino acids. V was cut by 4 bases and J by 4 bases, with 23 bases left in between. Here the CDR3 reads CASSSPPGFASRYNEQFF. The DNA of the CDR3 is TGTGCCAGCAGTTCGCCGCCGGGGTTTGCGAGTCGGTACAATGAGCAGTTCTTC.

The CDR3 DNA reads TGTGCCTGGAGTAGCGACAGAAACTATGGCTACACCTTC. Amino acid sequence: CAWSSDRNYGYTF. This sequence joins TRBV30 and TRBJ1-2, with D perhaps TRBD1 (5 bases). Trimming removed 2 bases at V and 2 bases at J, with 9 bases between. Germline V gives CDR1 GTSNPN, CDR2 SVGIG (reference sequence). This CDR3 comprises 13 residues.

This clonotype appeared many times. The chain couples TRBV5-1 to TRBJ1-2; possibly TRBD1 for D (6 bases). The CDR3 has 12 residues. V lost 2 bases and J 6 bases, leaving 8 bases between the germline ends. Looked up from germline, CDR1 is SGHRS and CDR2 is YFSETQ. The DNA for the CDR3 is TGCGCCAGCAGCTTACAGGGAGATGGCTACACCTTC. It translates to CASSLQGDGYTF. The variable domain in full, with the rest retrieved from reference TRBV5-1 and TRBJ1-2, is KAGVTQTPRYLIKTRGQQVTLSCSPISGHRSVSWYQQTPGQGLQFLFEYFSETQRNKGNFPGRFSGRQFSNSRSEMNVSTLELGDSALYLCASSLQGDGYTFGSGTRLTVV.

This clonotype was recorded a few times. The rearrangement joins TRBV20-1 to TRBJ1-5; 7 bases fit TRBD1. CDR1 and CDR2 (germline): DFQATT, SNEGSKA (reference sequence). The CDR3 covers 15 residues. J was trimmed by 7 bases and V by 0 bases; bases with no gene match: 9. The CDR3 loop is CSARDQGGGRQPQHF. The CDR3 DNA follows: TGCAGTGCTAGAGATCAAGGAGGGGGCCGACAGCCCCAGCATTTT.

CDR3 protein: CASSSSGSSYNSPLHF. The CDR3 DNA follows: TGTGCCAGCAGTTCTTCCGGCAGCTCCTATAATTCACCCCTCCACTTT. The chain has TRBV12-3 or TRBV12-4 and TRBJ1-6; D unclear. Trimming removed 4 bases at V and 0 bases at J, with 10 bases between. The CDR3 runs 16 residues.

CDR3 loop: CASSSIGRSNQKLFF. Here the CDR3 DNA reads TGTGCCAGCAGTTCCATCGGGCGTTCCAACCAAAAACTGTTTTTT. The V and J genes are TRBV28 and TRBJ1-4, with D unclear. V lost 4 bases and J 9 bases, leaving 18 bases between the germline ends. Germline lookup yields CDR1 MDHEN and CDR2 SYDVKM. CDR3 length: 15 residues. The full variable domain, in which reference TRBV28 and TRBJ1-4 provide the parts outside the CDR3, is DVKVTQSSRYLVKRTGEKVFLECVQDMDHENMFWYRQDPGLGLRLIYFSYDVKMKEKGDIPEGYSVSREKKERFSLILESASTNQTSMYLCASSSIGRSNQKLFFGSGTQLSVL.

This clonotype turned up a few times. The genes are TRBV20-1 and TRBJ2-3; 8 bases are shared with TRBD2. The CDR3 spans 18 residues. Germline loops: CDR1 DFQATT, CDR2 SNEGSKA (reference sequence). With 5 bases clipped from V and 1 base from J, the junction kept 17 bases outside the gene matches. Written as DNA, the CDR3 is TGCAGTGCTGTTAAAGAATGGGGTTCGGGAGGGGGCACAGATACGCAGTATTTT. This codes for CSAVKEWGSGGGTDTQYF.

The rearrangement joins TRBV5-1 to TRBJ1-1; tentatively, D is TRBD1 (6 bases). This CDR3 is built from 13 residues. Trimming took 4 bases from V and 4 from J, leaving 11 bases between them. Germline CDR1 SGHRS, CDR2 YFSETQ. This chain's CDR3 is CASSPLRGTEAFF. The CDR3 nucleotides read TGCGCCAGCAGCCCTCTCAGGGGCACTGAAGCTTTCTTT. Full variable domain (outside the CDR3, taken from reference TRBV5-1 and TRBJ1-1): KAGVTQTPRYLIKTRGQQVTLSCSPISGHRSVSWYQQTPGQGLQFLFEYFSETQRNKGNFPGRFSGRQFSNSRSEMNVSTLELGDSALYLCASSPLRGTEAFFGQGTRLTVV.

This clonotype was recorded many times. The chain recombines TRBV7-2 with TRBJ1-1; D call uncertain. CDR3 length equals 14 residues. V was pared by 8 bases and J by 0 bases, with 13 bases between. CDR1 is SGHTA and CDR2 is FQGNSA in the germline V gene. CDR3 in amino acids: CASEDIWVNTEAFF. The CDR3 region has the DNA TGTGCCAGCGAAGACATTTGGGTGAACACTGAAGCTTTCTTT.